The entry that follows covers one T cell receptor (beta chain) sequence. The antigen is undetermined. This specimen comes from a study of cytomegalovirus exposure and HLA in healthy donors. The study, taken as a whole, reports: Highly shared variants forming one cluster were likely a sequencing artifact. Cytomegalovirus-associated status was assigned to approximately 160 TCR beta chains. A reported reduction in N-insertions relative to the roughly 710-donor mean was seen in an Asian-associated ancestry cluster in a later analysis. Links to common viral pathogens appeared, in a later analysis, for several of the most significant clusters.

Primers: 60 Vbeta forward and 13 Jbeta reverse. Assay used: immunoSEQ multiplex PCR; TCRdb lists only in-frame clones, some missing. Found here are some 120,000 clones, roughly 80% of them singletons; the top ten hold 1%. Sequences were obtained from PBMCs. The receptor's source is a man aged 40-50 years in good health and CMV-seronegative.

This chain's CDR3 is CASSSQGLQAFF. Written as DNA, the CDR3 is TGTGCCAGCAGTTCCCAGGGACTTCAAGCTTTCTTT. The chain has TRBV2 and TRBJ1-1, with D tentatively TRBD1 (5 bases). V lost 5 bases to trimming and J lost 9 bases, with 13 bases between them. The CDR3 is made up of 12 amino acids. Germline loops: CDR1 SNHLY, CDR2 FYNNEI.